This TCR beta chain was profiled in a study of T cells in tumors after PD-1 blockade. Background on the study: Either cemiplimab 350 mg every 2 weeks or pembrolizumab 200 mg every 3 weeks was given.

This table comes from immunoSEQ multiplex PCR, and its TCRdb copy is limited to in-frame clones, with some not included. The profile covers under 75,000 clones, with less than 85% appearing a single time and 4% to 5% taken by the ten largest. Tumor or blood genomic DNA was sequenced, with inputs of roughly 600 ng to 6,004 ng. V was pared by 6 bases and J by 5 bases, with 13 bases between. Germline V CDR1 and CDR2: MNHEY, SVGAGI. The CDR3 covers 13 residues. The V call is TRBV6-5, the J call TRBJ1-1; D is unresolved. Material: PBMCs, obtained after anti-PD-1 treatment. The TCR originated in a human donor with basal cell carcinoma. The CDR3 protein is CASSHIDKTEAFF. The CDR3 DNA follows: TGTGCCAGCAGCCACATCGACAAGACTGAAGCTTTCTTT.